Listed here is a single T cell receptor (beta chain). This sample was included in a study of blood T cell repertoires in COVID-19. Whole-study context: T cells, B-cell-depleted T cells, or PBMCs supplied cDNA or gDNA.

Trimming removed 1 base at V and 6 bases at J, with 11 bases between. Per germline, CDR1 SGHKS and CDR2 YYEKEE (reference sequence). This CDR3 comprises 14 residues. As handled by the study authors: How many nucleated cells were present was estimated from reference gene primer amplification. TCRdb keeps only in-frame clones here, not all; method: immunoSEQ multiplex PCR. That table gives V, J and clone size, and the DNA gave D and trimming. The sample holds about 220,000 clones, almost 90% seen once. Input material: PBMCs or T cells enriched from blood (not recorded which). The chain employs TRBV5-5 and TRBJ1-5; D is ambiguous. This receptor was obtained from a woman in her forties or fifties with acute COVID-19. In nucleotides, the CDR3 is TGTGCCAGCAGCTTGTATCTGGGAGGTCAGCCCCAGCATTTT. It specifies CASSLYLGGQPQHF.